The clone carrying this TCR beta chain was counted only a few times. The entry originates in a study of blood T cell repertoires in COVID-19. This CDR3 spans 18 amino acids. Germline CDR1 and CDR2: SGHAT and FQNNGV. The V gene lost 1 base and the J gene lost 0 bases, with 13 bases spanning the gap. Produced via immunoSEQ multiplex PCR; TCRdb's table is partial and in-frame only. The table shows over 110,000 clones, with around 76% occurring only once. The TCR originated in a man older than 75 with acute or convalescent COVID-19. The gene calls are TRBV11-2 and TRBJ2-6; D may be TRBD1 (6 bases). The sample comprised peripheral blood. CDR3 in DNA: TGTGCCAGCAGCTTAGCCCTGGACAGCTCCTCTGGGGCCAACGTCCTGACTTTC. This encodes CASSLALDSSSGANVLTF.